This T cell receptor (beta chain) was observed in a study of early T cells in non-severe SARS-CoV-2 infection. Study-wide context: Sequenced material consisted of bulk RNA (from unsorted whole blood), and chains were unpaired.

This clonotype came up many times. TCRdb reprocessed the 5' RACE reads via MiXCR and lists one record per CDR3 protein. Counted here are about 47,000 distinct CDR3 sequences, roughly 9.4% occurring once; the ten biggest clones make up over 4%. J was trimmed by 7 bases and V by 6 bases; bases with no gene match: 6. Germline V CDR1 and CDR2: SNHLY, FYNNEI. The length of the CDR3 is 15 residues. The TCR comes from an adult who was a healthcare worker with PCR-confirmed SARS-CoV-2 infection or an uninfected control (not recorded which). The sequencing here drew on whole blood, taken at baseline. The chain uses TRBV2 and TRBJ1-6, with 10 positions matching TRBD1. CDR3 in DNA: TGTGCCAGCAGGAGCCGGGACAGGGGAAATTCACCCCTCCACTTT. Translated: CASRSRDRGNSPLHF.